The clone carrying this TCR beta chain occurred many times. Antigen: not known. The sample originates from a study of early T cells in non-severe SARS-CoV-2 infection. Study-level background: Sequenced material consisted of bulk RNA (from unsorted whole blood), and chains were unpaired. Points from the study as a whole: Clonotype matching in VDJdb favored anti-spike CD8 responses and did not capture private and CD4 specificities.

The TCR library protocol was used to attach unique molecular identifiers. These identifiers were attached to individual cDNA molecules. TCRdb ran MiXCR on the 5' RACE reads and lists one entry per CDR3 protein. Of fewer than 85,000 distinct CDR3 sequences detected, roughly 13% appear once; the ten largest clones hold 1.4%. This CDR3 region has 14 residues. V lost 0 bases, J lost 6 bases, and 4 bases stayed unmatched. CDR1 is MNHNY and CDR2 is SVGAGI in the germline V gene (reference sequence). The genes are TRBV6-6 and TRBJ1-2; the match to TRBD1 covers 7 bases. Sequencing was done on a sample of whole blood. This receptor was identified in an adult who was a healthcare worker with PCR-confirmed SARS-CoV-2 infection or an uninfected control (not recorded which). The CDR3 loop is CASSYSQGTNGYTF. CDR3 nucleotides: TGTGCCAGCAGTTACTCACAGGGGACCAATGGCTACACCTTC.